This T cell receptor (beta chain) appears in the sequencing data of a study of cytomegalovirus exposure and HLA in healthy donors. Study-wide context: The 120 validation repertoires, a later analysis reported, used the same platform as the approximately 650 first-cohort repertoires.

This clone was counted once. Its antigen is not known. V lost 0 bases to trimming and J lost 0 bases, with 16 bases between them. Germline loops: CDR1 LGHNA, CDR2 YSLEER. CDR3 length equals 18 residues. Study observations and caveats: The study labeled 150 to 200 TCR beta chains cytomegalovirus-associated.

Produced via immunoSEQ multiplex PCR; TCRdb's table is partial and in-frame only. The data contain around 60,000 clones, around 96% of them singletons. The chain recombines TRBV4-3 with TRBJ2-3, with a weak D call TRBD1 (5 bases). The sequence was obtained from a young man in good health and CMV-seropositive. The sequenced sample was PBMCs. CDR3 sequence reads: CASSQERFQGTSTDTQYF. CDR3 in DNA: TGCGCCAGCAGCCAAGAGAGGTTCCAGGGCACTAGCACAGATACGCAGTATTTT.